The T cell receptor beta chain under discussion was sequenced for a study of radiotherapy plus CTLA-4 blockade in lung cancer. Whole-study results and caveats: Clones derived from tumor TCRs expanded in blood after radiotherapy plus ipilimumab.

Comment on this clone: No antigen is known for it.

This CDR3 is 18 amino acids long. Per the germline V gene, CDR1 is SGDLS and CDR2 is YYNGEE. V gave up 0 bases and J gave up 4 bases; unmatched junction bases: 14. Profiled with immunoSEQ multiplex PCR; TCRdb holds only in-frame clones, not every one. The profile shows roughly 54,000 clones, more than 60% of them singletons. This TCR was sampled from a human donor with non-small cell lung cancer who had a partial response to radiotherapy plus ipilimumab. This specimen was peripheral blood, taken from a patient treated with radiotherapy plus ipilimumab. The chain is built from TRBV9 and TRBJ2-7, with 9 bases identical to TRBD2. The CDR3 bases are TGTGCCAGCAGCGTAGCTACAGGAGGGGCTAGCGGGGATTACGAGCAGTACTTC. Its protein is CASSVATGGASGDYEQYF.